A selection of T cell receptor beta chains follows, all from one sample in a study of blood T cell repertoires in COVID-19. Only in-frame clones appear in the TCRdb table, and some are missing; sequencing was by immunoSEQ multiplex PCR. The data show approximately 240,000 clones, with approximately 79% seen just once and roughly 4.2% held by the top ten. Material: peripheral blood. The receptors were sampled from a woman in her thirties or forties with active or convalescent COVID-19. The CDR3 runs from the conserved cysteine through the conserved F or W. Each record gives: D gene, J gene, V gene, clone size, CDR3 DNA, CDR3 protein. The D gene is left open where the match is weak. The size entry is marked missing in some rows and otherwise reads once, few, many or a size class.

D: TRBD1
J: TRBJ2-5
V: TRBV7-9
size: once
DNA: TGTGCCAGCAGCTTAGGATGGTCCCAGGGGGCCATACAAGAGACCCAGTACTTC
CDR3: CASSLGWSQGAIQETQYF

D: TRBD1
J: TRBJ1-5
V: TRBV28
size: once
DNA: TGTGCCAGCAGGACTACAGGGGGAGGTCAGCCCCAGCATTTT
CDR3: CASRTTGGGQPQHF

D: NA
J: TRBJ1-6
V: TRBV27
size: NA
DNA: TGTGCCAGCAGCCTGAGGGCCTCAGAGATGAGTAGCTATAATTCACCCCTCCACTTT
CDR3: CASSLRASEMSSYNSPLHF

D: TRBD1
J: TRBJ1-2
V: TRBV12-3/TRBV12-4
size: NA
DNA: TGTGCCAGCAGTCGGACAGGGGGCGGCTACACCTTC
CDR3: CASSRTGGGYTF

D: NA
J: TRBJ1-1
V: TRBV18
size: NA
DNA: TGTGCCAGCTCACCAGACAGATCAAGGGACACTGAAGCTTTCTTT
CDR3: CASSPDRSRDTEAFF

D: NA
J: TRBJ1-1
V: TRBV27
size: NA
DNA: TGTGCCAGCAGCATGGGGCGAGGGAACACTGAAGCTTTCTTT
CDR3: CASSMGRGNTEAFF

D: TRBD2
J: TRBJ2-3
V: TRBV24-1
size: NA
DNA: TGTGCCACCAGTGAGACTAGCGGGGGGGGCACAGATACGCAGTATTTT
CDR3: CATSETSGGGTDTQYF

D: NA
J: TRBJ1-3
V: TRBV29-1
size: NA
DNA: TGCAGCGCTAAGGAGGGGGGAAACACCATATATTTT
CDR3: CSAKEGGNTIYF

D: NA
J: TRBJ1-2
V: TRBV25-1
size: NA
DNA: TGTGCCAGCAGTGATCCGCGGGTCTCAGCCCATGGCTACACCTTC
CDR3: CASSDPRVSAHGYTF

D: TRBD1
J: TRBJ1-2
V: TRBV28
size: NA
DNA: TGTGCCAGCAGTTTAATCCCCGCCTCAGGGGGCGACTATGGCTACACCTTC
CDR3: CASSLIPASGGDYGYTF

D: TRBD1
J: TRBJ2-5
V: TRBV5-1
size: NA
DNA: TGCGCCAGCAGCTTCCAGGGGGTCCAAGAGACCCAGTACTTC
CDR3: CASSFQGVQETQYF

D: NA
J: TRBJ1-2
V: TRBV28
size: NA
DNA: TGTGCCGCGGCCCCAGGGAACTATGGCTACACCTTC
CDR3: CAAAPGNYGYTF

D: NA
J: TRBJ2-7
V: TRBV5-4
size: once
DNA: TGTGCCAGCAGCCCGGAGAAGGTTTCCTACGAGCAGTACTTC
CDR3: CASSPEKVSYEQYF

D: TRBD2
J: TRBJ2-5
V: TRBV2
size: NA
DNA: TGTGCCAGCAACCTCGGCGGGGGTTTACAAGAGACCCAGTACTTC
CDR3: CASNLGGGLQETQYF

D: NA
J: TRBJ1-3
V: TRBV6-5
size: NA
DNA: TGTGCCAGCAGTTACTCGGGGCAGGGAGGAGACACCATATATTTT
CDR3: CASSYSGQGGDTIYF

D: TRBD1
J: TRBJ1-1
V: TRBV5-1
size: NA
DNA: TGCGCCAGCAGCTTGGTCGAGGGGGCGGTGGTTTTCTTT
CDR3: CASSLVEGAVVFF

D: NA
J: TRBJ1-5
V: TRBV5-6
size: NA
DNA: TGTGCCAGCAGCTTAGGGGGGGTACAGCCCCAGCATTTT
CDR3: CASSLGGVQPQHF

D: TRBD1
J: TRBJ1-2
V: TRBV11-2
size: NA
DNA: TGTGCCAGCAGCTTAGCCCGTCCCCAGGGACAGGGAGAATATGGCTACACCTTC
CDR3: CASSLARPQGQGEYGYTF

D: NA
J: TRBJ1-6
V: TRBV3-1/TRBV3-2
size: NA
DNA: TGTGCCAGCAGCCAAGAACGGCAGGGGAATTCACCCCTCCACTTT
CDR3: CASSQERQGNSPLHF

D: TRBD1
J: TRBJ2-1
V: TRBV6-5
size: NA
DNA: TGTGCCAGCAGCAAAACAGGGGGCGTTGGATATGAGCAGTTCTTC
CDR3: CASSKTGGVGYEQFF

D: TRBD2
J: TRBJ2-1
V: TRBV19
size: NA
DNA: TGTGCCAGTAGGGTTGGGGGGGACAATGAGCAGTTCTTC
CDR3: CASRVGGDNEQFF

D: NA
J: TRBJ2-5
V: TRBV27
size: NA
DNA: TGTGCCAGCAGTCCGTCCTGGGCAGAGACCCAGTACTTC
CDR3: CASSPSWAETQYF

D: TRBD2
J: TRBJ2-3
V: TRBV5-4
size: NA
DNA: TGTGCCAGCAGAAGAGCGGGGGTCCCCCGGGGTACGCAGTATTTT
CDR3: CASRRAGVPRGTQYF

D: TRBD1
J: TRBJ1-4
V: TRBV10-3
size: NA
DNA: TGTGCCATCAGTGATGAAGGACAGGCCCAAGGGGAAAAACTGTTTTTT
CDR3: CAISDEGQAQGEKLFF

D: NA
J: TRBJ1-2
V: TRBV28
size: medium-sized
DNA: TGTGCCACCTCCTACCCGGAGGACTATGGCTACACCTTC
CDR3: CATSYPEDYGYTF

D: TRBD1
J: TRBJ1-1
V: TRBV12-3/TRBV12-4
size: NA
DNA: TGTGCCAGCAGCTGGGACAGGGATACTGAAGCTTTCTTT
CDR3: CASSWDRDTEAFF

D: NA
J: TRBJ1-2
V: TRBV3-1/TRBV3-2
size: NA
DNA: TGTGCCAGCAGCCAAGTTTCGGCAGGGTCGACTGGCTACACCTTC
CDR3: CASSQVSAGSTGYTF